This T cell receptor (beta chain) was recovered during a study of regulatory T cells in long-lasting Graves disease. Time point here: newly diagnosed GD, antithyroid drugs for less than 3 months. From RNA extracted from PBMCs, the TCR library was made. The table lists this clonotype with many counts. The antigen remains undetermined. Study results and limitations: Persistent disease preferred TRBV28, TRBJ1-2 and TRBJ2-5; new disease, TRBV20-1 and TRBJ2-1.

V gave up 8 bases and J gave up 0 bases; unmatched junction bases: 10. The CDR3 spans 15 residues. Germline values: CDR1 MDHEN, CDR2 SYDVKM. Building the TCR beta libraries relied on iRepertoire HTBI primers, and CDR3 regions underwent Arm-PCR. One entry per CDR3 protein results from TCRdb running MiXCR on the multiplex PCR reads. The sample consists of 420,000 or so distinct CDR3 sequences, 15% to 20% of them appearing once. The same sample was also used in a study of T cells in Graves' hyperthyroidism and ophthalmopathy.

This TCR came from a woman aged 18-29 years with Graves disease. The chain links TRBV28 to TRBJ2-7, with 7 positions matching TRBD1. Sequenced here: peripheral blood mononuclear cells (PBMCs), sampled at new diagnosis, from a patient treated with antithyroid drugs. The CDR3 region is CASPPAGGNSYEQYF. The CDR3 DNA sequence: TGTGCCAGCCCTCCCGCAGGGGGTAACTCCTACGAGCAGTACTTC.